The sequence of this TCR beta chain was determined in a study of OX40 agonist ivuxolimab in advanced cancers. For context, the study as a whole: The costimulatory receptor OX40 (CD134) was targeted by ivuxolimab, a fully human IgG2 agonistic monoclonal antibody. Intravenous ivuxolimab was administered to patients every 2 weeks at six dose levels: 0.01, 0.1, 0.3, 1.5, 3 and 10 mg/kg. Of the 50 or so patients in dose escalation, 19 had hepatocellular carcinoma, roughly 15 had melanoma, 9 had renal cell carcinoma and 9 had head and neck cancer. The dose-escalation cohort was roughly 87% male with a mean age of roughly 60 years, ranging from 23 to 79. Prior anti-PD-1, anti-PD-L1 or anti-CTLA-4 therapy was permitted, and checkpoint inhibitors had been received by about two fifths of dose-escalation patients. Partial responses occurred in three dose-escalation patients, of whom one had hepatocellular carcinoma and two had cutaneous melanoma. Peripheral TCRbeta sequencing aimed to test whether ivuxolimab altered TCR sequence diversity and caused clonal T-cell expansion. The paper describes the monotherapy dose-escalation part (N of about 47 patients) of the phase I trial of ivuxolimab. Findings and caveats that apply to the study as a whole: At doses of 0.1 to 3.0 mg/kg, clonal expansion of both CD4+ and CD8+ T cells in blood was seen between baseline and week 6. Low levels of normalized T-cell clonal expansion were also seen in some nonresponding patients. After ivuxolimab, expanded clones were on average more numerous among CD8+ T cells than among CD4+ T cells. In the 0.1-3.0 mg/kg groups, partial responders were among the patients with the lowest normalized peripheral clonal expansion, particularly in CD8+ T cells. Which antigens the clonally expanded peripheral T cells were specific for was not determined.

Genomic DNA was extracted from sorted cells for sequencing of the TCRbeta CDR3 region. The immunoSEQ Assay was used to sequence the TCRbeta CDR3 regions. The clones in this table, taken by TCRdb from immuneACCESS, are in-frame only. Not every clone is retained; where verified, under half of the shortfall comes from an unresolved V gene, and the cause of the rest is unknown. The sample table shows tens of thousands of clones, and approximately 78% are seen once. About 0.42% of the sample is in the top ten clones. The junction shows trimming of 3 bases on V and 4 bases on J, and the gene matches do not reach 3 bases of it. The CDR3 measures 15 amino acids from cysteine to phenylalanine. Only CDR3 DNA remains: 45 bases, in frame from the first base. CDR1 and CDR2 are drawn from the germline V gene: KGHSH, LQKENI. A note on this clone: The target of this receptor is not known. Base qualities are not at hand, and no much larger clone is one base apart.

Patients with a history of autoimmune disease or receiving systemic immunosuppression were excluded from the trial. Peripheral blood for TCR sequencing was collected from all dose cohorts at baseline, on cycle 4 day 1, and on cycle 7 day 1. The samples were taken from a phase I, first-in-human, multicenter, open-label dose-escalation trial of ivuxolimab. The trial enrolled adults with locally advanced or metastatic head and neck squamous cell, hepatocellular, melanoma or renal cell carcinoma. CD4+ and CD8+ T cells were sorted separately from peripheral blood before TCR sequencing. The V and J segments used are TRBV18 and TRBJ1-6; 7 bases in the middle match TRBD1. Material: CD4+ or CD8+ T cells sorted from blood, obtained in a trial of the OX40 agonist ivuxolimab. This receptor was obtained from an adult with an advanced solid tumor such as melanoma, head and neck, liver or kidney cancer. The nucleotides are TGTGCCAGCTCACCTGGGACAGTTTATAATTCACCCCTCCACTTT. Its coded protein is CASSPGTVYNSPLHF.